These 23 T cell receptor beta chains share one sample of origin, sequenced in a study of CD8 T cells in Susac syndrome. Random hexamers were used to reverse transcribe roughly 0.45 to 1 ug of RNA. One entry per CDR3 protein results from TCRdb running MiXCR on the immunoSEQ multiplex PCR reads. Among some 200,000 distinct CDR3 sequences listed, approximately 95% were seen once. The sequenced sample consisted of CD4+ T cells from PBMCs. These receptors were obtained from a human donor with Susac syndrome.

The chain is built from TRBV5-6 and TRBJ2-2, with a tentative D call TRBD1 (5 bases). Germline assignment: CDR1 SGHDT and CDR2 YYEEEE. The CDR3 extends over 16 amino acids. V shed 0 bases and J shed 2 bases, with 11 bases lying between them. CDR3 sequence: CASSLVETANTGELFF. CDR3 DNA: TGTGCCAGCAGCTTGGTCGAGACAGCAAACACCGGGGAGCTGTTTTTT.

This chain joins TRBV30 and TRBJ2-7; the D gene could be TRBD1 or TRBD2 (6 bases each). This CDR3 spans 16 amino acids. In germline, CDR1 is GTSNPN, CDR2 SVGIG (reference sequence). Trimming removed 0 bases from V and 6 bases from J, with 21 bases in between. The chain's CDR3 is CAWSVRGHGGGSEQYF. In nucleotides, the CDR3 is TGTGCCTGGAGTGTACGGGGGCACGGGGGTGGGAGCGAGCAGTACTTC.

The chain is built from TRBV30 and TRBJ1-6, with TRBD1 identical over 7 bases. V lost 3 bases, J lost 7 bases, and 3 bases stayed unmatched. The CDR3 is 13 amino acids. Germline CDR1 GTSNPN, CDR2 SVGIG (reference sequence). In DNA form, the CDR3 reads TGTGCCTGGAGCCGACAGGGAAATTCACCCCTCCACTTT. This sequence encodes CAWSRQGNSPLHF. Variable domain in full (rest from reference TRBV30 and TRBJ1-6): SQTIHQWPATLVQPVGSPLSLECTVEGTSNPNLYWYRQAAGRGLQLLFYSVGIGQISSEVPQNLSASRPQDRQFILSSKKLLLSDSGFYLCAWSRQGNSPLHFGNGTRLTVT.

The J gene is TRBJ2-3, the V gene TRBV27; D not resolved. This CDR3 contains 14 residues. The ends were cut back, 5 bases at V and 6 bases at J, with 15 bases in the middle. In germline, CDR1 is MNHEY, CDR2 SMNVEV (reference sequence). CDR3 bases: TGTGCCAGCAGTGCCCTAGTAATAGGGGATACGCAGTATTTT. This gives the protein CASSALVIGDTQYF.

CDR3 sequence (DNA): TGCGCCAGCAGCGGGGAAGGGGAACTCGGTCAGCCCCAGCATTTT. Translating it yields CASSGEGELGQPQHF. The chain uses TRBV5-1 and TRBJ1-5, with TRBD1 as a possible D gene (5 bases). Germline V gene sequence: CDR1 SGHRS, CDR2 YFSETQ. The CDR3 sequence is 15 residues long. The ends were cut back, 4 bases at V and 6 bases at J, with 17 bases in the middle.

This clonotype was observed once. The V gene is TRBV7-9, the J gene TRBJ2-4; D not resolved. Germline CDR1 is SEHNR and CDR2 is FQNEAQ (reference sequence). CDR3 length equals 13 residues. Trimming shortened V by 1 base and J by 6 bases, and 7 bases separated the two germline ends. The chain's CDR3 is CASSLGPINIQYF. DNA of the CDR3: TGTGCCAGCAGCTTAGGACCGATAAACATTCAGTACTTC. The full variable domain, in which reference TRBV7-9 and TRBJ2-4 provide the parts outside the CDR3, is DTGVSQNPRHKITKRGQNVTFRCDPISEHNRLYWYRQTLGQGPEFLTYFQNEAQLEKSRLLSDRFSAERPKGSFSTLEIQRTEQGDSAMYLCASSLGPINIQYFGAGTRLSVL.

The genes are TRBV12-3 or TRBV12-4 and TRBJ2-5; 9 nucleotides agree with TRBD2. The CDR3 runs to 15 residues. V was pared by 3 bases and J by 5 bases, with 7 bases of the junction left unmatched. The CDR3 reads CASSFGGGAPETQYF. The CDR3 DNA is TGTGCCAGCAGTTTTGGCGGGGGGGCCCCGGAGACCCAGTACTTC.

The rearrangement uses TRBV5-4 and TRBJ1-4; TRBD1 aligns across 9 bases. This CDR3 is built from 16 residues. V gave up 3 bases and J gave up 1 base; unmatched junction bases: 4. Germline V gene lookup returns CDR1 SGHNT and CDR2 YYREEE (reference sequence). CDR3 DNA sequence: TGTGCCAGCAGCTCAAGACAGGGGGGAACTAATGAAAAACTGTTTTTT. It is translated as CASSSRQGGTNEKLFF.

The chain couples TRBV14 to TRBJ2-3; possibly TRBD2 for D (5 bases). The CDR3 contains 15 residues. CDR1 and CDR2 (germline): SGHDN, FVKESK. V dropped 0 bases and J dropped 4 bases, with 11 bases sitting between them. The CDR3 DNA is TGTGCCAGCAGCCAAGATTCGGGGTTCCCAGATACGCAGTATTTT. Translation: CASSQDSGFPDTQYF. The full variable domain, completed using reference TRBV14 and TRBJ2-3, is EAGVTQFPSHSVIEKGQTVTLRCDPISGHDNLYWYRRVMGKEIKFLLHFVKESKQDESGMPNNRFLAERTGGTYSTLKVQPAELEDSGVYFCASSQDSGFPDTQYFGPGTRLTVL.

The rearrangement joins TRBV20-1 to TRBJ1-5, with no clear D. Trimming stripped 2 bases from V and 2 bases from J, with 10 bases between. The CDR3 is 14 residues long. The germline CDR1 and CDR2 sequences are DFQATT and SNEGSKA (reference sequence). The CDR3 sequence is CSARPDGGNQPQHF. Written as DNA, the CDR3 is TGCAGTGCTAGACCGGACGGGGGCAATCAGCCCCAGCATTTT.

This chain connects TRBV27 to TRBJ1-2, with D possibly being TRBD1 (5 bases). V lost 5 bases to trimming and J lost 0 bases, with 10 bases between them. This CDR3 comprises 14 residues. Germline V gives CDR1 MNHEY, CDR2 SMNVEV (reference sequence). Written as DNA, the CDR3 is TGTGCCAGCAGTAGGGGCACCTCTAACTATGGCTACACCTTC. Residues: CASSRGTSNYGYTF.

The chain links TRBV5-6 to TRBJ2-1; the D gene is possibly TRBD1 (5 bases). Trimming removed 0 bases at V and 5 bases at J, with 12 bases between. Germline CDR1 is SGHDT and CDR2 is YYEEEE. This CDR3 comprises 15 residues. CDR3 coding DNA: TGTGCCAGCAGCTTGGCAGGCCAGGGTCACAATGAGCAGTTCTTC. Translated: CASSLAGQGHNEQFF.

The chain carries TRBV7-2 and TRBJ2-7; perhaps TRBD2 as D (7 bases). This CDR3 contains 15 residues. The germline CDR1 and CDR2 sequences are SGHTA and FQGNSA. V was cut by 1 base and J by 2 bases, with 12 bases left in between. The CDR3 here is CASSLVNGGPYEQYF. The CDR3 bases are TGTGCCAGCAGCTTAGTGAACGGGGGGCCCTACGAGCAGTACTTC.

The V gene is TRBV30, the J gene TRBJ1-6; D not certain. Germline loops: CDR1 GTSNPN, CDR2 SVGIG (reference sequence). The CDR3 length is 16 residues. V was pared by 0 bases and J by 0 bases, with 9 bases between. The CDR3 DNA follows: TGTGCCTGGAGTGTTGGCCGCCGCTCCTATAATTCACCCCTCCACTTT. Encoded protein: CAWSVGRRSYNSPLHF.

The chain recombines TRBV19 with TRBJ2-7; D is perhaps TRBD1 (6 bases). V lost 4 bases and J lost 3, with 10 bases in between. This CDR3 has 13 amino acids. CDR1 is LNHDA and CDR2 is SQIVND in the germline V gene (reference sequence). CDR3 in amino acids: CASSTGQNYEQYF. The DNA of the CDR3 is TGTGCCAGTAGTACCGGACAGAACTACGAGCAGTACTTC. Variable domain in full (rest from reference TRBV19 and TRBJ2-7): DGGITQSPKYLFRKEGQNVTLSCEQNLNHDAMYWYRQDPGQGLRLIYYSQIVNDFQKGDIAEGYSVSREKKESFPLTVTSAQKNPTAFYLCASSTGQNYEQYFGPGTRLTVT.

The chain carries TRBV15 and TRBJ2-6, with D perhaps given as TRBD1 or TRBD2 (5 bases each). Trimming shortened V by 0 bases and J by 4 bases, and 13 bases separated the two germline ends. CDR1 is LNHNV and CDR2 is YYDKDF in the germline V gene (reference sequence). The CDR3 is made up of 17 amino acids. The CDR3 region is CATSREDITGGANVLTF. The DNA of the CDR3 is TGTGCCACCAGCAGAGAGGACATCACGGGAGGGGCCAACGTCCTGACTTTC.

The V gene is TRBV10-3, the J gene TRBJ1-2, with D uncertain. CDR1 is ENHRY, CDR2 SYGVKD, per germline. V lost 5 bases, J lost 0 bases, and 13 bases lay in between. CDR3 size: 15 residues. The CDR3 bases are TGTGCCATCAGTTCGTCAGCGGAGGCTAACTATGGCTACACCTTC. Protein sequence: CAISSSAEANYGYTF.

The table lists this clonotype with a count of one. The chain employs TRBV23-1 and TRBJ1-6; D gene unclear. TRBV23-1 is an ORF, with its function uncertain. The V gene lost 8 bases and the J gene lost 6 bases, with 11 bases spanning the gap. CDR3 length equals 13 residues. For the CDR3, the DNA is TGCGCCAGCGTGGATCCCACTAATTCACCCCTCCACTTT. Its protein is CASVDPTNSPLHF.

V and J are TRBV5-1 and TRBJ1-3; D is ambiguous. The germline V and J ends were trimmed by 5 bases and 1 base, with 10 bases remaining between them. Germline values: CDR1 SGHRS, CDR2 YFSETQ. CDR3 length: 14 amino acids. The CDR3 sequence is CASSERGSGNTIYF. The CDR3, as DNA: TGCGCCAGCAGTGAACGGGGTTCTGGAAACACCATATATTTT.

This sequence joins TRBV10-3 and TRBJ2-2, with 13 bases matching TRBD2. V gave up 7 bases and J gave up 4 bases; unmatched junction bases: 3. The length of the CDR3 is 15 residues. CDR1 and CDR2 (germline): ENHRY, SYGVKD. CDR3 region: CAIKGLAGATGELFF. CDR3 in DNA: TGTGCCATCAAAGGACTAGCGGGGGCCACCGGGGAGCTGTTTTTT.

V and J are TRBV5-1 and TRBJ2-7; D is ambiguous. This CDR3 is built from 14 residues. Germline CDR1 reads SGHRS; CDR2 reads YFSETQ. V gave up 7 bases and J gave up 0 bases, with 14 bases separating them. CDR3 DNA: TGCGCCAGCCGCCAACAAGGAAACTCCTACGAGCAGTACTTC. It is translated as CASRQQGNSYEQYF.

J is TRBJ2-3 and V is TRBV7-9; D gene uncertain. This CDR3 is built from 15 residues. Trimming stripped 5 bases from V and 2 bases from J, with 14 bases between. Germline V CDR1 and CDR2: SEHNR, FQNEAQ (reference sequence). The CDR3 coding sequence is TGTGCCAGCAGCCTACGGATCCCTGACACAGATACGCAGTATTTT. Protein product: CASSLRIPDTDTQYF.

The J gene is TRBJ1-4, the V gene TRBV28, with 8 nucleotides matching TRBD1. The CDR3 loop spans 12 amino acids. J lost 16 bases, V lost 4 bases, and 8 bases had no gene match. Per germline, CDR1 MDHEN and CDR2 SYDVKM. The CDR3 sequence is CASSSPFQGAFF. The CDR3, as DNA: TGTGCCAGCAGTTCCCCTTTTCAGGGGGCGTTTTTT.